This T cell receptor (beta chain) was observed in a study of T cells in Graves' hyperthyroidism and ophthalmopathy. In its sample, this clonotype was seen many times. TCR beta CDR3 sequences were amplified from RNA transcripts. The TCR CDR3 first-round RT-PCR relied on the HTBI primer set. TCRdb passed the multiplex PCR reads through MiXCR, listing each CDR3 protein once. The repertoire consists of a few hundred thousand distinct CDR3 sequences, with approximately 14% occurring once and the leading ten covering around 7.3%. The J segment lost 6 bases and the V segment lost 6 bases, leaving 4 bases of the junction unmatched. CDR3 length: 14 amino acids. Germline CDR1 MNHEY, CDR2 SVGEGT.

The TCR sequence derives from a woman in her 30s with Graves' hyperthyroidism. The rearrangement joins TRBV6-2 or TRBV6-3 to TRBJ2-2; TRBD2 agrees at 10 bases. Material: blood. The CDR3 bases are TGTGCCAGCAGCCTAGCGGGAGATGCCGGGGAGCTGTTTTTT. This translates into CASSLAGDAGELFF.